The clone carrying this T cell receptor beta chain came up many times. Its matching antigen is unknown. These data are taken from a study of T cells in Graves' hyperthyroidism and ophthalmopathy. Study-wide results and caveats: Progression to ophthalmopathy was predicted a median of about 6.6 months early. The majority of expanded thyroid clonotypes above 0.001 also appeared in blood.

The source material, RNA transcripts, was used to amplify TCR beta CDR3 regions. When the TCR CDR3 underwent first-round RT-PCR, the HTBI primer set was used. Via MiXCR, TCRdb re-called the multiplex PCR reads, giving one row per CDR3 protein. Of 250,000 to 300,000 distinct CDR3 sequences listed, more than 10% are singletons. The CDR3 totals 17 residues. V was trimmed by 5 bases and J by 0 bases, leaving 14 bases between them. The V gene's germline CDR1 is SGHTA and CDR2 FQGNSA. Material: blood. The chain combines TRBV7-2 with TRBJ2-6, with D possibly matching TRBD1 (6 bases). The origin of this receptor is a woman aged 30 to 39 with Graves' hyperthyroidism that later progressed to Graves' ophthalmopathy. CDR3 in DNA: TGTGCCAGCAGCCGCAGACAGGTTAGCTCTGGGGCCAACGTCCTGACTTTC. The encoded protein is CASSRRQVSSGANVLTF.